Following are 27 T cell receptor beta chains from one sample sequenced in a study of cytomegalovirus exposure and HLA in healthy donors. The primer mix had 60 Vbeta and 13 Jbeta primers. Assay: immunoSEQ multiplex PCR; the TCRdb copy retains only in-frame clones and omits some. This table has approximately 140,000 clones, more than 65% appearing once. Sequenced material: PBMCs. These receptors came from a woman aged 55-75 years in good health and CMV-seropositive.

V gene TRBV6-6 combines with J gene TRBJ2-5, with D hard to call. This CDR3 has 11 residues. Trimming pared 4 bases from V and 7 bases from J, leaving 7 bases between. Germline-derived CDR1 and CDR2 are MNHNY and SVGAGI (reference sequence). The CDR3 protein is CASSFERTQYF. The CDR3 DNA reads TGTGCCAGCAGTTTCGAGAGGACCCAGTACTTC.

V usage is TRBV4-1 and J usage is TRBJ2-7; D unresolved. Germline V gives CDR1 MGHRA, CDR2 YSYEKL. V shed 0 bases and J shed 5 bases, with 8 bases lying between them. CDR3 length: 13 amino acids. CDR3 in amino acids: CASSQEGFHEQYF. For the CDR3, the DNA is TGCGCCAGCAGCCAAGAGGGCTTCCACGAGCAGTACTTC.

CDR3 sequence: CATSRGGNEKLFF. CDR3 DNA sequence: TGTGCCACATCGAGGGGGGGTAATGAAAAACTGTTTTTT. The rearrangement joins TRBV6-5 to TRBJ1-4; a possible D gene is TRBD1 (6 bases). V was cut by 10 bases and J by 4 bases, with 13 bases left in between. Germline CDR1 and CDR2: MNHEY and SVGAGI. The CDR3 extends over 13 amino acids.

As DNA, the CDR3 is TGTGCCAGCAGTTTGGTCCCCGGCTACGAGCAGTACTTC. Protein: CASSLVPGYEQYF. The rearrangement links TRBV6-5 to TRBJ2-7, with D unresolved. CDR1 is MNHEY and CDR2 is SVGAGI in the germline V gene. Trimming pared 4 bases from V and 3 bases from J, leaving 10 bases between. The CDR3 is 13 amino acids.

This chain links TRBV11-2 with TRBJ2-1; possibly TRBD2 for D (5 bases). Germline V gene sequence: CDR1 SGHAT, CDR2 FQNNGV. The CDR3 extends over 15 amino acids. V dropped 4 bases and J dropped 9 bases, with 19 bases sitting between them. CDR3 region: CASSSRGFQEVEQFF. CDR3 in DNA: TGTGCCAGCAGCTCCCGGGGTTTCCAAGAGGTTGAGCAGTTCTTC.

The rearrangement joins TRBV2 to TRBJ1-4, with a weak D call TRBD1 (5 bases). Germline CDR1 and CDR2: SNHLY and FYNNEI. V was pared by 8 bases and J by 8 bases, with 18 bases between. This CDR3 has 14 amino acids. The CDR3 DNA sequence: TGTGCCAGCGCCGGGGGGGAGAGGGGCGAAAAACTGTTTTTT. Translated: CASAGGERGEKLFF. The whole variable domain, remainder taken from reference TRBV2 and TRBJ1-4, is EPEVTQTPSHQVTQMGQEVILRCVPISNHLYFYWYRQILGQKVEFLVSFYNNEISEKSEIFDDQFSVERPDGSNFTLKIRSTKLEDSAMYFCASAGGERGEKLFFGSGTQLSVL.

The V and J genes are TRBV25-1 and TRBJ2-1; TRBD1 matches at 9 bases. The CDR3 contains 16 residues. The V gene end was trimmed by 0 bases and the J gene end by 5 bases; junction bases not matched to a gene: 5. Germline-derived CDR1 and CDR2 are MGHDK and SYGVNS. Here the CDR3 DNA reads TGTGCCAGCAGTGAATATTCCGGGACAGGGAACAATGAGCAGTTCTTC. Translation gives CASSEYSGTGNNEQFF.

CDR3 protein: CASSVGTGNYGYTF. CDR3 coding DNA: TGTGCCAGCAGCGTAGGGACAGGGAACTATGGCTACACCTTC. V and J are TRBV9 and TRBJ1-2, with 8 bases lining up with TRBD1. CDR1 SGDLS and CDR2 YYNGEE come from the germline V gene. With V trimmed by 0 bases and J by 2 bases, 0 bases remained unmatched. The length of the CDR3 is 14 residues.

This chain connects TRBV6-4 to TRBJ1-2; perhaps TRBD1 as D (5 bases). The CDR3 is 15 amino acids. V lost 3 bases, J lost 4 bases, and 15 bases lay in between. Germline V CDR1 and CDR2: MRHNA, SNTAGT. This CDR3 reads CASSESPGGVYGYTF. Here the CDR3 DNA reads TGTGCCAGCAGTGAATCCCCTGGAGGGGTCTATGGCTACACCTTC.

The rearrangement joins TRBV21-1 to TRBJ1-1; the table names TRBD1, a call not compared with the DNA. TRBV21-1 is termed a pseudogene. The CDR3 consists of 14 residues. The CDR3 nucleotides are TGTGCCAGCAGCACCCGGACACACTACACTGAAGCTTTCTTT. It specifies CASSTRTHYTEAFF.

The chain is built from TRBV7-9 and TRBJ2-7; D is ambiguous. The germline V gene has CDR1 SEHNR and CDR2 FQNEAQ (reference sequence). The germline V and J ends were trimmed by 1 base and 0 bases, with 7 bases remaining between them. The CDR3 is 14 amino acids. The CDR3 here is CASSLDSFSYEQYF. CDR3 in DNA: TGTGCCAGCAGCTTAGACAGCTTCTCCTACGAGCAGTACTTC.

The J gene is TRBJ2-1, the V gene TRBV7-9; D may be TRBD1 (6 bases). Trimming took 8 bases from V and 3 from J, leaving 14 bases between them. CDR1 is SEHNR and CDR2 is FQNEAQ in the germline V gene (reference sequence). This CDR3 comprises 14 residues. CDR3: CASVRDIGYNEQFF. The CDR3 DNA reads TGTGCCAGCGTCCGGGACATCGGCTACAATGAGCAGTTCTTC.

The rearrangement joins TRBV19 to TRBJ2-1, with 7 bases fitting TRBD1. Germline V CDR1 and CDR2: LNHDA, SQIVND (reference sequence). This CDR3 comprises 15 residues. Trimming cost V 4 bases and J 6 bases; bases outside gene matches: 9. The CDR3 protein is CASSKQGYGSNEQFF. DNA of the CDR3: TGTGCCAGTAGTAAACAGGGGTATGGGAGCAATGAGCAGTTCTTC.

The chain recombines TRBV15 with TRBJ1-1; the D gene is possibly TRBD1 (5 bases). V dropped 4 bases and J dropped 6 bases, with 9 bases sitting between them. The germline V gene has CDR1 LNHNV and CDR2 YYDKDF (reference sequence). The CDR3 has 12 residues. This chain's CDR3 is CATSTGIAEAFF. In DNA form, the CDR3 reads TGTGCCACCAGCACAGGGATCGCTGAAGCTTTCTTT.

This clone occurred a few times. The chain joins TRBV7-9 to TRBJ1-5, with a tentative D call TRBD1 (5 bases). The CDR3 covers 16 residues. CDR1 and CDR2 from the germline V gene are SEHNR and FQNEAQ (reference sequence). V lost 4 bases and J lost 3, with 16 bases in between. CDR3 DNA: TGTGCCAGCAGCTCCGGGGGAGAGGGCCTCAATCAGCCCCAGCATTTT. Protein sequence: CASSSGGEGLNQPQHF.

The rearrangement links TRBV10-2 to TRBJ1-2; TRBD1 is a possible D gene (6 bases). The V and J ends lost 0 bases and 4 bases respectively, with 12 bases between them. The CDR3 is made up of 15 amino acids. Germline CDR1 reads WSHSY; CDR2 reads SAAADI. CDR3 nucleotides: TGCGCCAGCAGTGAGTCTAGGGGGGGCGGCTATGGCTACACCTTC. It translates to CASSESRGGGYGYTF.

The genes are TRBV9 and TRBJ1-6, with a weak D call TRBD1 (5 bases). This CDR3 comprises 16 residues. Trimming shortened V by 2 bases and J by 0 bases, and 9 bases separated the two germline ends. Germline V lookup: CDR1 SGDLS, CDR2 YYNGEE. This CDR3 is CASSVLQGSYNSPLHF. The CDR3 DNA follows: TGTGCCAGCAGCGTTCTCCAGGGCTCCTATAATTCACCCCTCCACTTT.

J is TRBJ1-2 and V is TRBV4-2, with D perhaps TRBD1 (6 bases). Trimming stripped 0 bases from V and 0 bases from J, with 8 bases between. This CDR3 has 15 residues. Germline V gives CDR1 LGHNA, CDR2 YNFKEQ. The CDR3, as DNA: TGTGCCAGCAGCCAAGATCGGACAGCTAACTATGGCTACACCTTC. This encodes CASSQDRTANYGYTF.

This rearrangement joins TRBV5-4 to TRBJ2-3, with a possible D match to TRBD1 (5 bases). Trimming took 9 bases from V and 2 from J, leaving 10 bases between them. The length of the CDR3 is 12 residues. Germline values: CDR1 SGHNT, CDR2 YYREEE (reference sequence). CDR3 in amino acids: CATDRNTDTQYF. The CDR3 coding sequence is TGTGCCACCGACAGAAACACAGATACGCAGTATTTT.

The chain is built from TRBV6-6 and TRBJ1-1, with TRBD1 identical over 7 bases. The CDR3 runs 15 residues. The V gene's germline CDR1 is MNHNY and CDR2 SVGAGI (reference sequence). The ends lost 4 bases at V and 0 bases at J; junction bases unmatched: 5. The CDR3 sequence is CASSWTGTVNTEAFF. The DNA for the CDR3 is TGTGCCAGCAGTTGGACCGGGACAGTGAACACTGAAGCTTTCTTT.

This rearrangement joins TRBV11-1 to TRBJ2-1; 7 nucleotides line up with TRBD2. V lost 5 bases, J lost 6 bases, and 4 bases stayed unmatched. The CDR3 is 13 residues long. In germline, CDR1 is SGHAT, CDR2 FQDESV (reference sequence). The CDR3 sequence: CASSLASGNEQFF. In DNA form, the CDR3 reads TGTGCCAGCAGCCTCGCTAGCGGCAATGAGCAGTTCTTC. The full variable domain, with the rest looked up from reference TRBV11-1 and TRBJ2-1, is EAEVAQSPRYKITEKSQAVAFWCDPISGHATLYWYRQILGQGPELLVQFQDESVVDDSQLPKDRFSAERLKGVDSTLKIQPAELGDSAMYLCASSLASGNEQFFGPGTRLTVL.

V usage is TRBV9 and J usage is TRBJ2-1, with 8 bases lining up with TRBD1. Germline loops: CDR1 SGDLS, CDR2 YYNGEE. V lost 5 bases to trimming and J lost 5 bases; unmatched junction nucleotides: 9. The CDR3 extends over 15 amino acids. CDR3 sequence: CASSDQGAKDNEQFF. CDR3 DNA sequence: TGTGCCAGCAGTGACCAGGGGGCGAAGGACAATGAGCAGTTCTTC.

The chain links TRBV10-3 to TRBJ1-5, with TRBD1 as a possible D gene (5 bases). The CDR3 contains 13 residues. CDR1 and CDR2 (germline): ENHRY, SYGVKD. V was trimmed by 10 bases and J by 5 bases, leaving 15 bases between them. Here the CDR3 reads CATVTAWDQPQHF. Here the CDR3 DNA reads TGTGCCACCGTGACAGCCTGGGATCAGCCCCAGCATTTT.

The CDR3 DNA reads as TGCGCCAGCAGCCAATCCACTAGCGGGGGAACAGATACGCAGTATTTT. Its protein is CASSQSTSGGTDTQYF. The rearrangement links TRBV4-1 to TRBJ2-3; TRBD2 matches at 11 bases. The V and J ends lost 2 bases and 3 bases, in that order; junction bases with no gene match: 4. Per germline, CDR1 MGHRA and CDR2 YSYEKL. The CDR3 has 16 amino acids.

The CDR3 here is CASSLMTLAGYTF. DNA for the CDR3: TGTGCCAGCAGCTTGATGACACTCGCCGGCTACACCTTC. The gene calls are TRBV5-6 and TRBJ1-2; no firm D call. CDR1 and CDR2 from the germline V gene are SGHDT and YYEEEE. This CDR3 region has 13 residues. Trimming left V 1 base short and J 8 bases short, with 12 bases between.

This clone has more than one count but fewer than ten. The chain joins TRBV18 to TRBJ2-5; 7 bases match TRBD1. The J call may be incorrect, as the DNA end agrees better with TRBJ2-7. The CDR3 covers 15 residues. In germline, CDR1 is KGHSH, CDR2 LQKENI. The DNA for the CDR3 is TGTGCCAGCTCACCTCCCCGTACAGGGGCCTACGAGCAGTACTTC. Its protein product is CASSPPRTGAYEQYF.

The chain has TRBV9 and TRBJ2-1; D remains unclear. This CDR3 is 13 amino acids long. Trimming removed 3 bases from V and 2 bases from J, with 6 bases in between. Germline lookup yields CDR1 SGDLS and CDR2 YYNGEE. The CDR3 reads CASSGDTYNEQFF. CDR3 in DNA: TGTGCCAGCAGCGGCGACACCTACAATGAGCAGTTCTTC.